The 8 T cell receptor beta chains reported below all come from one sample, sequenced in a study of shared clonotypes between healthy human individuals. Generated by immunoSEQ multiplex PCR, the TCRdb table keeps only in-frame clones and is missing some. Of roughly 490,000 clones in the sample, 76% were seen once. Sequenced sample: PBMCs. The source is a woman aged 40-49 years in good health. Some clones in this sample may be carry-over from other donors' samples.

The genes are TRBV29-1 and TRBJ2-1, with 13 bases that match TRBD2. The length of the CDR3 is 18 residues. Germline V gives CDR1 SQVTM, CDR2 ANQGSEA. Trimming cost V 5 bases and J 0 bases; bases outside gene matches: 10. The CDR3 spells CSVYVGLAGDLSYNEQFF. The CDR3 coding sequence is TGCAGCGTTTACGTCGGACTAGCGGGGGACCTCTCCTACAATGAGCAGTTCTTC.

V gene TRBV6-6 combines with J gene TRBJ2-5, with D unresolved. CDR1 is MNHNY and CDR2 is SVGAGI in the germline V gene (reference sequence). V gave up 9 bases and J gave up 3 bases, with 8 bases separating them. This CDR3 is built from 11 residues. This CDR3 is CARTTEETQYF. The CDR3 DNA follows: TGTGCCAGAACGACCGAAGAGACCCAGTACTTC.

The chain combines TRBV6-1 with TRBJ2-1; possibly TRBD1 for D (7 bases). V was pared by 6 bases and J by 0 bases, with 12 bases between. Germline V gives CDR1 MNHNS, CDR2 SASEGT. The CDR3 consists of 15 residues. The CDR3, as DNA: TGTGCCAGCAGGCAGGGGGGCCTCTCCTACAATGAGCAGTTCTTC. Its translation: CASRQGGLSYNEQFF.

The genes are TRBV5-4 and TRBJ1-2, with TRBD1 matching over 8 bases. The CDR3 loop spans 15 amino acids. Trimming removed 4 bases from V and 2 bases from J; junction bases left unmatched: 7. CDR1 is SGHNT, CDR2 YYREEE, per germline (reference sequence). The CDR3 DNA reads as TGTGCCAGCAGCCGGGGCGGACAGGGCAACTATGGCTACACCTTC. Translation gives CASSRGGQGNYGYTF.

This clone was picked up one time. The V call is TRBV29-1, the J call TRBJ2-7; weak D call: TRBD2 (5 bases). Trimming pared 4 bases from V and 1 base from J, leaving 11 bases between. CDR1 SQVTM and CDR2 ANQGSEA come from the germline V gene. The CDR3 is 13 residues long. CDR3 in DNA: TGCAGCGTTGGGGAGAGTGGGTCCTACGAGCAGTACTTC. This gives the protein CSVGESGSYEQYF.

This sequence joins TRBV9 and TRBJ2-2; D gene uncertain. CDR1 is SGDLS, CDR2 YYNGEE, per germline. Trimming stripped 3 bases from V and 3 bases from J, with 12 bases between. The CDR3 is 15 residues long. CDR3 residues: CASSATTGDTGELFF. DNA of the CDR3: TGTGCCAGCAGCGCCACGACTGGGGACACCGGGGAGCTGTTTTTT.

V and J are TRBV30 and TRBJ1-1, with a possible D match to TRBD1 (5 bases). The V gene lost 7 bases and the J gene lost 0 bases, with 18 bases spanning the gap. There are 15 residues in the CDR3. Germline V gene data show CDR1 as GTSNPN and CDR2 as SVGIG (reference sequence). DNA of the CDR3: TGTGCCTTCACAGGTCGCACTCGGATGAACACTGAAGCTTTCTTT. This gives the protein CAFTGRTRMNTEAFF.

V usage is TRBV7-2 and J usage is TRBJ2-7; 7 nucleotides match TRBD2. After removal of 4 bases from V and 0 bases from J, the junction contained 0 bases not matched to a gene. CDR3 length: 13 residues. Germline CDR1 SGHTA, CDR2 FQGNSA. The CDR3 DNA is TGTGCCAGCAGCTGGACTAGCTCCTACGAGCAGTACTTC. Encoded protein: CASSWTSSYEQYF.